The rows below give T cell receptor beta chains drawn from one sample of a study of blood T cell repertoires in COVID-19. TCRdb's table, derived via immunoSEQ multiplex PCR, lists solely in-frame clones and lacks some. This sample has roughly 220,000 clones; around 83% occur once, and the top ten carry roughly 2.8%. Sequenced sample: peripheral blood. These receptors came from a man aged 45 to 65 who had recovered from COVID-19. CDR3s include the opening cysteine and the closing phenylalanine or tryptophan. D genes are given only for firm matches. Not every row has a clone size; where given, it reads once, few, many or a size class.

abundance,d_gene,j_gene,v_gene,CDR3nt,CDR3aa
few,.,TRBJ1-1,TRBV6-5,TGTGCCAGCAGTTTCCGACAGTCAAACACTGAAGCTTTCTTT,CASSFRQSNTEAFF
.,.,TRBJ1-1,TRBV30,TGTGCCTGGAGTGGCCCTCAGGTCCGGACTGAAGCTTTCTTT,CAWSGPQVRTEAFF
.,TRBD2,TRBJ2-4,TRBV19,TGTGCCAGTAGTATTCTGGGTAGCGGGGACAAAAACATTCAGTACTTC,CASSILGSGDKNIQYF
once,.,TRBJ2-3,TRBV29-1,TGCAGCGGCGGGCGGGGAGCGACAGATACGCAGTATTTT,CSGGRGATDTQYF
few,.,TRBJ1-1,TRBV6-5,TGTGCCAGCAGCGATAGGGGAATGAACACTGAAGCTTTCTTT,CASSDRGMNTEAFF
once,TRBD1,TRBJ2-2,TRBV5-1,TGCGCCAGCAGACCCGGGACAGGGAGGGCCGGGGAGCTGTTTTTT,CASRPGTGRAGELFF
.,.,TRBJ1-3,TRBV2,TGTGCCACTCGGTTGGACAGAAATTGGACAAAGGGCTCTGGAAACACCATATATTTT,CATRLDRNWTKGSGNTIYF
.,.,TRBJ1-2,TRBV15,TGTGCCACCAGCAGAGACTTCTCGGGGGGGGGCTACACCTTC,CATSRDFSGGGYTF
.,.,TRBJ1-5,TRBV19,TGTGCCAGCGGCGACAGGAACAATCAGCCCCAGCATTTT,CASGDRNNQPQHF
.,.,TRBJ1-2,TRBV28,TGTGCCAGCAGTACCCTCCCAGGGGGCTACACCTTC,CASSTLPGGYTF
.,TRBD2,TRBJ2-7,TRBV29-1,TGCAGCGTTGAAGGGCCTAGCGGGGCCTACGAGCAGTACTTC,CSVEGPSGAYEQYF
.,TRBD2,TRBJ2-7,TRBV6-5,TGTGCCAGCAGTTCGAAGGGACTAGCGGGAGTAGACGAGCAGTACTTC,CASSSKGLAGVDEQYF
.,.,TRBJ2-4,TRBV28,TGTGCCAGCACCCCGGGGAGGGCCAAAAACATTCAGTACTTC,CASTPGRAKNIQYF
once,.,TRBJ1-1,TRBV6-5,TGTGCCAGCCTTACCGGGGGAGGTATCACTGAAGCTTTCTTT,CASLTGGGITEAFF
few,TRBD1,TRBJ1-1,TRBV30,TGTGCCTGGACTTTGGGACAGGGAGAAGCTTTCTTT,CAWTLGQGEAFF
.,.,TRBJ1-2,TRBV5-5,TGTGCCAGCAGCCACCGTCCCGGACAAGTCAACTATGGCTACACCTTC,CASSHRPGQVNYGYTF
.,.,TRBJ1-2,TRBV11-2,TGTGCCAGCAGCTTAGATCGGGGGAGAGGCTACACCTTC,CASSLDRGRGYTF
.,.,TRBJ2-7,TRBV30,TGTGCCTGGAGTACATCGCATTACCCCTACGAGCAGTACTTC,CAWSTSHYPYEQYF
.,TRBD1,TRBJ2-7,TRBV28,TGTGCCAGCAGCCCCGGGACAGCCTCCTACGAGCAGTACTTC,CASSPGTASYEQYF
.,.,TRBJ2-2,TRBV2,TGTGCCAGCAGTGAATCTGGCGGGCCAACGGGCATGAACACCGGGGAGCTGTTTTTT,CASSESGGPTGMNTGELFF
.,.,TRBJ2-7,TRBV28,TGTGCCAGCGGTCGGTTTGGGGGCCCCTACGAGCAGTACTTC,CASGRFGGPYEQYF
.,.,TRBJ1-2,TRBV24-1,TGTGCCACCAGTGACCCGTTACACACTAACTATGGCTACACCTTC,CATSDPLHTNYGYTF
.,TRBD2,TRBJ2-1,TRBV7-9,TGTGCCAGCACCCGACTAGCGGACAATGAGCAGTTCTTC,CASTRLADNEQFF
.,.,TRBJ1-2,TRBV19,TGTGCCAGGGGGGGTGGCTACACCTTC,CARGGGYTF
.,.,TRBJ2-7,TRBV19,TGTGCCAGCGGGAGTTCCTACGAGCAGTACTTC,CASGSSYEQYF
once,.,TRBJ2-2,TRBV18,TGTGCCAGCTCACCTAGAAGATCGGACACCGGGGAGCTGTTTTTT,CASSPRRSDTGELFF
.,TRBD2,TRBJ2-3,TRBV2,TGTGCCAGTAACGGACTAGCGGGAACAGATACGCAGTATTTT,CASNGLAGTDTQYF
.,.,TRBJ2-7,TRBV4-1,TGCGCCAGCAGCCAAGGCGGCGGTACCTACGAGCAGTACTTC,CASSQGGGTYEQYF
few,.,TRBJ1-1,TRBV2,TGTGCCAGCCGGACAGAATTGAATACTGAAGCTTTCTTT,CASRTELNTEAFF
.,TRBD1,TRBJ1-5,TRBV7-2,TGTGCCAGCAGCCTGGCTGCCGGGACAGGTAATCAGCCCCAGCATTTT,CASSLAAGTGNQPQHF
.,TRBD2,TRBJ2-7,TRBV5-1,TGCGCCAGCAGCTTGGCCCGGCTAGCGGGAAACGAGCAGTACTTC,CASSLARLAGNEQYF
.,TRBD1,TRBJ1-1,TRBV27,TGTGCCAGCAGATCCCAGGGGGCGCGCGCTGAAGCTTTCTTT,CASRSQGARAEAFF
.,.,TRBJ2-1,TRBV7-9,TGTGCCAGCAGCTTAGGGTTGAGCTCCTACAATGAGCAGTTCTTC,CASSLGLSSYNEQFF
.,TRBD2,TRBJ2-1,TRBV18,TGTGCCAGCTCACCACTCTCCGGGACTAGGATTGAGCAGTTCTTC,CASSPLSGTRIEQFF
.,TRBD2,TRBJ2-1,TRBV4-1,TGCGCCAGCAGCCAAGGACGGACTAGCGGGATAAATGAGCAGTTCTTC,CASSQGRTSGINEQFF
.,.,TRBJ2-7,TRBV28,TGTGCCAGCACCGGGGTAGCCTACGAGCAGTACTTC,CASTGVAYEQYF
.,TRBD1,TRBJ2-2,TRBV28,TGTGCCAGCAGACGGTGGACAGGGGAAGGCACCGGGGAGCTGTTTTTT,CASRRWTGEGTGELFF
.,TRBD2,TRBJ2-7,TRBV11-2,TGTGCCAGCAGCTCTGCCGGGACTAGCGGGAGATACGAGCAGTACTTC,CASSSAGTSGRYEQYF
few,.,TRBJ1-6,TRBV7-9,TGTGCCAGCAGCTTAGTGGCGGGGAAGAATTCACCCCTCCACTTT,CASSLVAGKNSPLHF
.,.,TRBJ1-1,TRBV3-1/TRBV3-2,TGTGCCAGCAGCCAAGATTTTGGGGGCGGCATGAACACTGAAGCTTTCTTT,CASSQDFGGGMNTEAFF
.,TRBD2,TRBJ2-5,TRBV5-4,TGTGCCAGCAGCTTGGCGGGCCGAGCGGGAGGGGAGACCCAGTACTTC,CASSLAGRAGGETQYF
few,.,TRBJ1-2,TRBV9,TGTGCCAGCAGCGTAGCTAAGTACGAAACTAACTATGGCTACACCTTC,CASSVAKYETNYGYTF
.,.,TRBJ2-5,TRBV20-1,TGCAGTGCTAGTTTGGCAGGGCAAGAGACCCAGTACTTC,CSASLAGQETQYF
.,.,TRBJ1-2,TRBV5-4,TGTGCCAGCAGCTTGGGCGGAGGGGCGCTTTATTATGGCTACACCTTC,CASSLGGGALYYGYTF
.,TRBD1,TRBJ2-1,TRBV6-9,TGTGCCAGCAGTTCCTTCGCCGGGGACAGGGGGTCATACAATGAGCAGTTCTTC,CASSSFAGDRGSYNEQFF
.,.,TRBJ2-4,TRBV9,TGTGCCAGCAGCCCTAGACTAGCCAAAAACATTCAGTACTTC,CASSPRLAKNIQYF
.,TRBD1,TRBJ1-1,TRBV9,TGTGCCAGCAGCGTAGGGGGGACAGCCCGACCTCAACAGCAAGCTTTCTTT,CASSVGGTARPQQQAFF
.,.,TRBJ2-5,TRBV9,TGTGCCAGCAGCGTAGGCGGTGAGACCCAGTACTTC,CASSVGGETQYF
.,.,TRBJ2-5,TRBV30,TGTGCCTGGAGTGGTGGGAGGGCCACGACAGGGACCCAGTACTTC,CAWSGGRATTGTQYF
once,TRBD1,TRBJ2-5,TRBV10-3,TGTGCCATCAGTGGTCGACAGGGGCAAGAGACCCAGTACTTC,CAISGRQGQETQYF